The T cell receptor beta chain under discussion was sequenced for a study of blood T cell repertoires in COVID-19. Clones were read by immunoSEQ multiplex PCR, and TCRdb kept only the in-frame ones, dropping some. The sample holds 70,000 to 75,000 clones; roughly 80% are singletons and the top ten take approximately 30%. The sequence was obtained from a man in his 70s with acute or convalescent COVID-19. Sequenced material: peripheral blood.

CDR3 sequence reads: CASRGTEYEQYF. The CDR3 region has the DNA TGTGCCAGCAGGGGGACAGAGTACGAGCAGTACTTC. V and J are TRBV28 and TRBJ2-7; 7 bases fit TRBD1. This CDR3 region has 12 residues. Trimming removed 6 bases from V and 4 bases from J; junction bases left unmatched: 3. CDR1 and CDR2 (germline): MDHEN, SYDVKM.